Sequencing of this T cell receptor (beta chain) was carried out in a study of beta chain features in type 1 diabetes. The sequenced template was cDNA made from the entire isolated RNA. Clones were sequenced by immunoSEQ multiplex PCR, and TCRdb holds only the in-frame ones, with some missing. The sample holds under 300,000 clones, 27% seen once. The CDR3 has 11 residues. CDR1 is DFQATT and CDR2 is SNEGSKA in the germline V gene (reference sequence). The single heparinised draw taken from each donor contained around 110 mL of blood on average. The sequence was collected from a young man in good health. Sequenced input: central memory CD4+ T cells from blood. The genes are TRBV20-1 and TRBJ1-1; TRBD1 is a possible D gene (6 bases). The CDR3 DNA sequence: TGCAGCTTCTCAGGGGACACTGAAGCTTTCTTT. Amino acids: CSFSGDTEAFF.